This T cell receptor (beta chain) was recorded in a study of tumor and adjacent non-tumor tissue in lung cancer. Background on the study: Patients were aged about 30 to 85, approximately 11 men and roughly five women, stage I to III.

Findings and caveats of the study: In normal lung, the top 100 clones were significantly more dominant than in tumor.

This sample's RNA came from whole unsorted tissue. The library came from three nested PCR rounds adapted from ARM-PCR protocols. TCRdb processed the multiplex PCR reads anew with MiXCR; each CDR3 protein has one entry. Of 60,000 to 85,000 distinct CDR3 sequences listed, around 86% are singletons. CDR1 is DFQATT and CDR2 is SNEGSKA in the germline V gene (reference sequence). The CDR3 is 13 amino acids. Trimming left V 5 bases short and J 5 bases short, with 13 bases between. For this clonotype: Its antigen is unknown.

This clonotype was sampled from a woman in her fifties or sixties with non-small cell lung cancer. Sequenced material: lung tumor tissue. This chain uses TRBV20-1 with TRBJ2-1; D remains unclear. The chain's CDR3 is CSAPTGEHNEQFF. The CDR3 nucleotides read TGCAGTGCTCCCACTGGTGAACACAATGAGCAGTTCTTC.